The 26 T cell receptor beta chains below all came from one sample that was sequenced in a study of Tregs in tolerant kidney transplant recipients. The antigens for these receptors are not known. Libraries were prepared by immunoSEQ multiplex PCR; TCRdb keeps only in-frame clonotypes and omits some of them. In the table there are 15,000 to 20,000 clones, more than 60% of which are singletons. Source material: Tregs from blood cultured with allogeneic cells. The receptors shown here come from a human donor in good health.

V gene TRBV10-3 combines with J gene TRBJ2-2; TRBD1 agrees at 9 bases. The CDR3 has 14 amino acids. V trimming: 6 bases; J trimming: 6 bases; junction bases outside the gene matches: 5. The V gene's germline CDR1 is ENHRY and CDR2 SYGVKD. The CDR3 bases are TGTGCCATCAGGGGACAGGGATCATCCGGGGAGCTGTTTTTT. This sequence encodes CAIRGQGSSGELFF.

The rearrangement uses TRBV2 and TRBJ2-7; D might be TRBD2 (5 bases). The CDR3 runs to 14 residues. Germline CDR1 and CDR2: SNHLY and FYNNEI. With 5 bases removed from V and 6 bases from J, the gap between germline ends came to 17 bases. CDR3 in amino acids: CASSRRGSRGEQYF. The CDR3 DNA follows: TGTGCCAGCAGTAGGAGAGGGTCTCGGGGCGAGCAGTACTTC.

The chain combines TRBV19 with TRBJ1-2, with D possibly TRBD1 on 5 matching bases. V shed 3 bases and J shed 4 bases, with 9 bases lying between them. CDR1 LNHDA and CDR2 SQIVND come from the germline V gene (reference sequence). There are 13 residues in the CDR3. CDR3 bases: TGTGCCAGTAGTATCAAGGGGTTCTATGGCTACACCTTC. This translates into CASSIKGFYGYTF.

The chain employs TRBV7-2 and TRBJ2-4; 10 bases are a match to TRBD2. The CDR3 sequence is 15 residues long. Trimming removed 10 bases from V and 3 bases from J; junction bases left unmatched: 9. Germline assignment: CDR1 SGHTA and CDR2 FQGNSA. The CDR3 DNA follows: TGTGCCACCCAAATGACTAGCGGGTTCAAAAACATTCAGTACTTC. Its protein product is CATQMTSGFKNIQYF.

The V call is TRBV19, the J call TRBJ2-1, with TRBD2 as a possible D gene (6 bases). The CDR3 is 13 residues long. V lost 5 bases and J lost 9, with 14 bases in between. The germline V gene has CDR1 LNHDA and CDR2 SQIVND (reference sequence). The CDR3 region has the DNA TGTGCCAGTAGTGGACGACGGGGGAGTGAGCAGTTCTTC. This gives the protein CASSGRRGSEQFF.

This clone was found many times. The chain combines TRBV30 with TRBJ2-3; 9 bases are shared with TRBD2. V lost 0 bases and J lost 6; bases outside the gene matches: 10. There are 16 residues in the CDR3. Germline V gene data show CDR1 as GTSNPN and CDR2 as SVGIG (reference sequence). DNA of the CDR3: TGTGCCTGGAGTGTGTGGACTTCCGCGGGGGGGGATACGCAGTATTTT. The encoded protein is CAWSVWTSAGGDTQYF.

J is TRBJ2-5 and V is TRBV7-6; tentatively, D is TRBD2 (5 bases). This CDR3 is 13 amino acids long. V was cut by 5 bases and J by 1 base, with 8 bases left in between. The germline V gene encodes CDR1 SGHVS and CDR2 FNYEAQ. CDR3 protein: CASSRSVQETQYF. Here the CDR3 DNA reads TGTGCCAGCAGCCGTAGCGTCCAAGAGACCCAGTACTTC.

V is TRBV2 and J is TRBJ2-3, with D unresolved. The CDR3 covers 11 residues. Deletions cut 9 bases from V and 4 bases from J, with 8 bases between. Germline CDR1 SNHLY, CDR2 FYNNEI. The DNA for the CDR3 is TGTGCCAGAGCGATAGCAGATACGCAGTATTTT. It yields the protein CARAIADTQYF.

The chain recombines TRBV5-4 with TRBJ1-2; 11 bases line up with TRBD1. Germline assignment: CDR1 SGHNT and CDR2 YYREEE (reference sequence). The V gene end was trimmed by 4 bases and the J gene end by 0 bases; junction bases not matched to a gene: 8. CDR3 size: 17 residues. CDR3 nucleotides: TGTGCCAGCAGCAGGAGGACAGGGGGCTTAACTAACTATGGCTACACCTTC. Its translation is CASSRRTGGLTNYGYTF. The full variable domain, with the rest looked up from reference TRBV5-4 and TRBJ1-2, is ETGVTQSPTHLIKTRGQQVTLRCSSQSGHNTVSWYQQALGQGPQFIFQYYREEENGRGNFPPRFSGLQFPNYSSELNVNALELDDSALYLCASSRRTGGLTNYGYTFGSGTRLTVV.

The V gene is TRBV11-2, the J gene TRBJ2-5; D unclear. V was cut by 3 bases and J by 5 bases, with 10 bases left in between. The CDR3 sequence is 13 residues long. Germline lookup yields CDR1 SGHAT and CDR2 FQNNGV. CDR3 sequence reads: CASSFTERETQYF. CDR3 nucleotides: TGTGCCAGCAGCTTTACCGAACGGGAGACCCAGTACTTC. Together with reference TRBV11-2 and TRBJ2-5, the CDR3 gives the full variable domain: EAGVAQSPRYKIIEKRQSVAFWCNPISGHATLYWYQQILGQGPKLLIQFQNNGVVDDSQLPKDRFSAERLKGVDSTLKIQPAKLEDSAVYLCASSFTERETQYFGPGTRLLVL.

V is TRBV6-5 and J is TRBJ1-5; D ambiguous. Trimming removed 3 bases at V and 1 base at J, with 4 bases between. The CDR3 has 13 residues. Germline CDR1 reads MNHEY; CDR2 reads SVGAGI. The CDR3 spells CASSYGSNQPQHF. CDR3 sequence (DNA): TGTGCCAGCAGTTATGGCAGCAATCAGCCCCAGCATTTT.

J is TRBJ2-1 and V is TRBV6-4; D tentatively fits TRBD1 or TRBD2 (5 bases each). Germline V gives CDR1 MRHNA, CDR2 SNTAGT. The ends were cut back, 6 bases at V and 8 bases at J, with 17 bases in the middle. The CDR3 spans 14 residues. The CDR3: CASSHGASSHEQFF. The CDR3 bases are TGTGCCAGCAGCCACGGGGCTAGCTCGCATGAGCAGTTCTTC.

The chain employs TRBV7-2 and TRBJ1-5; D is undetermined. CDR3 length: 16 amino acids. The V end was cut by 5 bases, the J end by 0 bases, with 14 bases between. Germline-derived CDR1 and CDR2 are SGHTA and FQGNSA. CDR3 coding DNA: TGTGCCAGCAGCCATCGGGGTTCGCATAGCAATCAGCCCCAGCATTTT. Amino acids: CASSHRGSHSNQPQHF.

The rearrangement uses TRBV6-5 and TRBJ2-3; 8 bases align to TRBD2. CDR1 and CDR2 (germline): MNHEY, SVGAGI. V dropped 6 bases and J dropped 11; count of bases not matched to a gene: 13. The CDR3 has 14 amino acids. As DNA, the CDR3 is TGTGCCAGCAGATTGCTTAGCGGGGCCCGGGGGCAGTATTTT. This codes for CASRLLSGARGQYF.

The chain joins TRBV29-1 to TRBJ2-7, with D possibly being TRBD2 (5 bases). CDR3 size: 11 residues. Germline-derived CDR1 and CDR2 are SQVTM and ANQGSEA. Trimming removed 2 bases from V and 8 bases from J, with 10 bases in between. For the CDR3, the DNA is TGCAGCGTTGAAAGCGGTATAAAGCAGTACTTC. Its protein is CSVESGIKQYF.

The rearrangement links TRBV6-1 to TRBJ2-4; no clear D gene. This CDR3 has 14 amino acids. Looked up from germline, CDR1 is MNHNS and CDR2 is SASEGT. Trimming removed 6 bases at V and 0 bases at J, with 9 bases between. CDR3 sequence (DNA): TGTGCCAGCAGGACTCCCTTAGCCAAAAACATTCAGTACTTC. It translates to CASRTPLAKNIQYF.

V and J are TRBV5-1 and TRBJ2-2, with a possible D match to TRBD1 (5 bases). The CDR3 contains 14 residues. Trimming cost V 4 bases and J 4 bases, with 11 bases left between them. The V gene's germline CDR1 is SGHRS and CDR2 YFSETQ. The CDR3 coding sequence is TGCGCCAGCAGCGGGGCAGGCTTCACCGGGGAGCTGTTTTTT. As protein: CASSGAGFTGELFF.

This clone showed up just a few times. This sequence joins TRBV29-1 and TRBJ2-1, with TRBD2 matching 7 bases. Trimming removed 6 bases from V and 0 bases from J; junction bases left unmatched: 8. CDR1 SQVTM and CDR2 ANQGSEA come from the germline V gene. This CDR3 has 15 residues. The CDR3 spells CSVLGAGFSYNEQFF. The DNA for the CDR3 is TGCAGCGTCCTAGGAGCGGGGTTCTCCTACAATGAGCAGTTCTTC.

The chain combines TRBV11-3 with TRBJ2-2; weak D call: TRBD1 (5 bases). The germline CDR1 and CDR2 sequences are SGHNT and YENEEA. The V gene lost 6 bases and the J gene lost 5 bases, with 13 bases spanning the gap. The CDR3 sequence is 14 residues long. CDR3 region: CASRGRDRTGELFF. DNA of the CDR3: TGTGCCAGCAGGGGCAGGGATCGGACCGGGGAGCTGTTTTTT.

This clone was seen repeatedly, ten times or more. The chain combines TRBV5-4 with TRBJ1-3; D gene ambiguous. Trimming pared 1 base from V and 0 bases from J, leaving 11 bases between. CDR1 is SGHNT and CDR2 is YYREEE in the germline V gene (reference sequence). The CDR3 length is 16 residues. The CDR3 DNA sequence: TGTGCCAGCAGCTTGCGAGCAAAGAGCTCTGGAAACACCATATATTTT. It encodes CASSLRAKSSGNTIYF.

The gene calls are TRBV25-1 and TRBJ2-2; maybe TRBD2 (5 bases). The germline V gene has CDR1 MGHDK and CDR2 SYGVNS. The CDR3 covers 15 residues. Trimming took off 1 base at V and 5 bases at J, with 11 bases between the two ends. CDR3 sequence (DNA): TGTGCCAGCAGTGAATCCAGTGGGAGAACCGGGGAGCTGTTTTTT. Its protein product is CASSESSGRTGELFF.

The sample holds a few counts of this clone. This chain links TRBV20-1 with TRBJ2-7; D gene uncertain. Germline lookup yields CDR1 DFQATT and CDR2 SNEGSKA (reference sequence). With 2 bases removed from V and 6 bases from J, the gap between germline ends came to 8 bases. The CDR3 extends over 11 amino acids. The CDR3 is CSARTDVEQYF. CDR3 DNA: TGCAGTGCTAGAACCGATGTCGAGCAGTACTTC.

V gene TRBV4-2 combines with J gene TRBJ1-4; perhaps TRBD1 as D (5 bases). Trimming stripped 0 bases from V and 5 bases from J, with 13 bases between. Germline V gene sequence: CDR1 LGHNA, CDR2 YNFKEQ. CDR3 size: 16 residues. CDR3: CASSQDPQGGNEKLFF. The CDR3 DNA sequence: TGTGCCAGCAGCCAAGATCCCCAGGGAGGGAATGAAAAACTGTTTTTT.

This rearrangement joins TRBV6-5 to TRBJ2-3; possibly TRBD1 for D (6 bases). Germline V CDR1 and CDR2: MNHEY, SVGAGI. The CDR3 covers 11 residues. V was trimmed by 5 bases and J by 6 bases, leaving 6 bases between them. CDR3 amino acids: CASSRGDTQYF. For the CDR3, the DNA is TGTGCCAGCAGTAGGGGGGATACGCAGTATTTT.

The rearrangement links TRBV7-9 to TRBJ2-3; D is perhaps TRBD1 (6 bases). The V and J ends lost 5 bases and 2 bases respectively, with 17 bases between them. Per germline, CDR1 SEHNR and CDR2 FQNEAQ (reference sequence). This CDR3 is 16 amino acids long. CDR3 region: CASSHFTGTYTDTQYF. The CDR3 nucleotides read TGTGCCAGCAGCCATTTCACCGGGACATACACAGATACGCAGTATTTT.

The gene calls are TRBV4-3 and TRBJ2-5; no clear D. CDR3 size: 14 residues. CDR1 and CDR2 (germline): LGHNA, YSLEER. With 0 bases removed from V and 4 bases from J, the gap between germline ends came to 9 bases. The CDR3 nucleotides read TGCGCCAGCAGCCAAGATTTTAGGCGAGAGACCCAGTACTTC. Translating it yields CASSQDFRRETQYF.